A selection of T cell receptor beta chains follows, all from one sample in a study of cytomegalovirus exposure and HLA in healthy donors. Profiling relied on immunoSEQ multiplex PCR, and the TCRdb table lists in-frame clones only, not all of them. The sample lists around 230,000 clones, around four fifths occurring once. Sequences were obtained from PBMCs. The origin of the receptors is a boy between 10 and 17 years old in good health and CMV-seronegative. Both conserved end residues are part of each CDR3. Each record gives: J gene, D gene, V gene, clone size, CDR3 DNA, CDR3 protein. D genes are given only for firm matches. Size tells how often a clone was seen (once, few, many) or the class of an expanded clone, and some rows leave it out.

>TRBJ2-7|NA|TRBV5-1|NA
TGCGCCAGCAGCTTGGAGGCCAGGGCTTACGAGCAGTACTTC
CASSLEARAYEQYF
>TRBJ1-2|NA|TRBV6-1|NA
TGTGCCAGCAGACTACTCCGGACAGCATTCTATGGCTACACCTTC
CASRLLRTAFYGYTF
>TRBJ2-3|NA|TRBV27|NA
TGTGCCAGCAGTAAGACAGGGACTTCAGATACGCAGTATTTT
CASSKTGTSDTQYF
>TRBJ2-6|NA|TRBV5-1|NA
TGCGCCAGCAGGATAGGGACTTCTGGGGCCAACGTCCTGACTTTC
CASRIGTSGANVLTF
>TRBJ1-2|NA|TRBV4-1|NA
TGCGCCAGCAGCCAAGCAGGGTTTGTTGACGTCGGGTATGGCTACACCTTC
CASSQAGFVDVGYGYTF
>TRBJ2-4|NA|TRBV9|NA
TGTGCCAGCAGCCCACAGCGGACCAAAAACATTCAGTACTTC
CASSPQRTKNIQYF
>TRBJ1-2|TRBD1|TRBV4-1|NA
TGCGCCAGCAGCCATCTCCGGACGGGAGGGGGCCTGGGGGGCTACACCTTC
CASSHLRTGGGLGGYTF
>TRBJ2-5|NA|TRBV15|NA
TGTGCCACCAGCAGAGATTGGGATGTGGGGGGGACCCAGTACTTC
CATSRDWDVGGTQYF
>TRBJ1-4|NA|TRBV5-1|NA
TGCGCCAGCAGCTTGGCCACGGCGGTGTCTAATGAAAAACTGTTTTTT
CASSLATAVSNEKLFF
>TRBJ2-5|NA|TRBV20-1|NA
TGCAGTGCTAGAGTACAAGAGACCCAGTACTTC
CSARVQETQYF
>TRBJ2-3|NA|TRBV4-1|NA
TGCGCCAGCAGCCATCCCCGCAGGGCTAGTGCCTCTAGCACAGATACGCAGTATTTT
CASSHPRRASASSTDTQYF
>TRBJ1-2|TRBD1|TRBV11-2|few
TGTGCCAGCAGCTTAGGCGGGACAGGGGGCTCGGGCTACACCTTC
CASSLGGTGGSGYTF
>TRBJ2-1|TRBD2|TRBV27|NA
TGTGCCAGCAGACAAGGGGGACTAGCGGGGTCTTCCTACAATGAGCAGTTCTTC
CASRQGGLAGSSYNEQFF
>TRBJ2-3|NA|TRBV7-9|NA
TGTGCCAGCAGCTTACTCCCGGGGAAGGCAGATACGCAGTATTTT
CASSLLPGKADTQYF
>TRBJ2-1|NA|TRBV4-1|NA
TGCGCCAGCAGCCAAGTAGGGAGCTCCTACAATGAGCAGTTCTTC
CASSQVGSSYNEQFF
>TRBJ1-4|TRBD1|TRBV6-1|NA
TGTGCCAGCAGTTTTAACAGGGGGTTCGGTGAAAAACTGTTTTTT
CASSFNRGFGEKLFF
>TRBJ2-1|NA|TRBV27|NA
TGTGCCATTAGGGGGTCCTACAATGAGCAGTTCTTC
CAIRGSYNEQFF
>TRBJ1-2|TRBD1|TRBV9|once
TGTGCCAGCAGCGCCCGGCCACCGGGACAGCACGTCTATGGCTACACCTTC
CASSARPPGQHVYGYTF
>TRBJ2-7|TRBD1|TRBV5-6|NA
TGTGCCAGCAGCCGGGACAGGGGTGGATCGGGGGAGCAGTACTTC
CASSRDRGGSGEQYF
>TRBJ2-7|NA|TRBV6-5|NA
TGTGCCAGCAGCGCCACAGGCTCCCCCGGCGGCGAGCAGTACTTC
CASSATGSPGGEQYF
>TRBJ2-3|NA|TRBV11-3|NA
TGTGCCAGCAGCTTAGTATCTTCGGGGAGAACAGATACGCAGTATTTT
CASSLVSSGRTDTQYF
>TRBJ2-1|TRBD2|TRBV6-1|NA
TGTGCCAGCAGTGAAGCGCCGGGACTAGTCCGACACTACAATGAGCAGTTCTTC
CASSEAPGLVRHYNEQFF
>TRBJ2-3|NA|TRBV5-4|NA
TGTGCCAGCAGCCCGGGCGGAGCGGCCCCAGATACGCAGTATTTT
CASSPGGAAPDTQYF
>TRBJ2-3|NA|TRBV11-2|NA
TGTGCCAGCAGCCCGACTAGTCACTGGAATACGCAGTATTTT
CASSPTSHWNTQYF
>TRBJ1-2|TRBD1|TRBV27|few
TGTGCCAGCAGTTCTTGGGACAGAGACGGATTCTCCCATGGCTACACCTTC
CASSSWDRDGFSHGYTF
>TRBJ2-7|NA|TRBV19|few
TGTGCCAGTAGAGGGAGGGGGAGGTCCTACGAGCAGTACTTC
CASRGRGRSYEQYF
>TRBJ2-3|NA|TRBV19|NA
TGTGCCAGTAGTATTCAGGTTGGAGATACGCAGTATTTT
CASSIQVGDTQYF
>TRBJ2-7|TRBD1|TRBV30|NA
TGTGCCTGGAGTTCCATCCGACAGGGGGCCCCCTACGAGCAGTACTTC
CAWSSIRQGAPYEQYF
>TRBJ2-3|TRBD2|TRBV29-1|NA
TGCAGCGTTCAAGCGGGAGTGGGTACGCAGTATTTT
CSVQAGVGTQYF
>TRBJ1-2|NA|TRBV30|NA
TGTGCCTGGACACGGACAGCAACCCTCTATGGCTACACCTTC
CAWTRTATLYGYTF
>TRBJ1-6|NA|TRBV5-1|NA
TGCGCCAGCAGCTTGGGGGTAAAGGGGGATGGTTCACCCCTCCACTTT
CASSLGVKGDGSPLHF
>TRBJ1-4|NA|TRBV30|NA
TGTGCCTGGAGCCAAACAGACAGGGAAAAACTGTTTTTT
CAWSQTDREKLFF
>TRBJ1-1|TRBD1|TRBV6-5|NA
TGTGCCTGCCAGACAGGGGGGGACACTGAAGCTTTCTTT
CACQTGGDTEAFF
>TRBJ1-1|NA|TRBV19|few
TGTGCCAGTAGTATAAAAGCCGGCGGATACACTGAAGCTTTCTTT
CASSIKAGGYTEAFF
>TRBJ1-1|NA|TRBV13|NA
TGTGCCAGCAGCGGAGACAGGAACACTGAAGCTTTCTTT
CASSGDRNTEAFF
>TRBJ2-7|TRBD2|TRBV6-1|once
TGTGCCAGCAGTGAGGGACTAGCGGGCGATCCATCCTACGAGCAGTACTTC
CASSEGLAGDPSYEQYF
>TRBJ1-1|TRBD1|TRBV4-1|NA
TGCGCCAGCAGCCGTCCGAGACAGGGTGGGACTGAAGCTTTCTTT
CASSRPRQGGTEAFF
>TRBJ2-1|TRBD1|TRBV9|few
TGTGCCAGCAGCGTAGGAGGGACAGGGGCCAATGAGCAGTTCTTC
CASSVGGTGANEQFF
>TRBJ2-1|TRBD2|TRBV30|NA
TGTGCCTGGAGCAAGGGGGTAGCGGGAGCAGCGGGAGAGCAGTTCTTC
CAWSKGVAGAAGEQFF
>TRBJ1-1|NA|TRBV7-9|NA
TGTGCCAGCAGCCCAGGCACTGAAGCTTTCTTT
CASSPGTEAFF
>TRBJ2-3|TRBD2|TRBV7-7|few
TGTGCCAGCAGCCCCCGTCCACGGACTAGCGCGAGGAGCACAGATACGCAGTATTTT
CASSPRPRTSARSTDTQYF
>TRBJ1-2|TRBD1|TRBV7-2|once
TGTGCCAGCAGCCCGCGCCCCTTCGCAGGGGGCGAAAACTATGGCTACACCTTC
CASSPRPFAGGENYGYTF
>TRBJ1-2|NA|TRBV2|once
TGTGCCAACCTGAGTCCGAATGGCTACACCTTC
CANLSPNGYTF
>TRBJ1-5|NA|TRBV18|few
TGTGCCAGCTCACTGTACTATAAGAATCAGCCCCAGCATTTT
CASSLYYKNQPQHF
>TRBJ1-2|NA|TRBV9|NA
TGTGCCAGCAGCGCAGGAGGAGAGGGCTACACCTTC
CASSAGGEGYTF
>TRBJ1-1|NA|TRBV6-6|once
TGTGCCAGCAGTCTGGGCCAGGGAAACACTGAAGCTTTCTTT
CASSLGQGNTEAFF
>TRBJ1-1|NA|TRBV6-6|NA
TGTGCCAGCAGCACAGACAGGATAACTGAAGCTTTCTTT
CASSTDRITEAFF
>TRBJ2-7|TRBD2|TRBV4-1|NA
TGCGCCAGCAGCCAGGCCCTAGCGGTCCTCCTATTCTTC
CASSQALAVLLFF
>TRBJ2-5|TRBD2|TRBV15|few
TGTGCCACCAGCACAGCGGGGGGCCTCCAAGAGACCCAGTACTTC
CATSTAGGLQETQYF
>TRBJ1-1|NA|TRBV19|NA
TGTGCCAGTAGTCCCCGGGGGGGAAGGGGGATTGAAGCTTTCTTT
CASSPRGGRGIEAFF